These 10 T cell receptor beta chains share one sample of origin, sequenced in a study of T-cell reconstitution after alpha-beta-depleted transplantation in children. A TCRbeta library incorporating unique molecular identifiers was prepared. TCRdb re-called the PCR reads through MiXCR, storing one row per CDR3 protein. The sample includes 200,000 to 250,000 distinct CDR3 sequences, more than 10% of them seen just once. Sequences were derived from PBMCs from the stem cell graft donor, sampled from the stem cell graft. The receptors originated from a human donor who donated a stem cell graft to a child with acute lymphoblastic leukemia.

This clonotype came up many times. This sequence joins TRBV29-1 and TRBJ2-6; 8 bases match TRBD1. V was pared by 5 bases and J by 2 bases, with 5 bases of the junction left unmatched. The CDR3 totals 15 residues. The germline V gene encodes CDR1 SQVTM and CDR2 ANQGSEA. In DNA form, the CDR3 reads TGCAGCGTTTATATACAGGGGGCTGGGGCCAACGTCCTGACTTTC. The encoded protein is CSVYIQGAGANVLTF.

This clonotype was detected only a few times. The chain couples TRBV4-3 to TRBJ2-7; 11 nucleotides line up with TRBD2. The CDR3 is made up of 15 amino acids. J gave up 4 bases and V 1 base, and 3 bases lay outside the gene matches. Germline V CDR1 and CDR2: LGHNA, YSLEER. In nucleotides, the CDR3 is TGCGCCAGCAGCCAAGGCGCTAGCGGGGGGTACGAGCAGTACTTC. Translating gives CASSQGASGGYEQYF.

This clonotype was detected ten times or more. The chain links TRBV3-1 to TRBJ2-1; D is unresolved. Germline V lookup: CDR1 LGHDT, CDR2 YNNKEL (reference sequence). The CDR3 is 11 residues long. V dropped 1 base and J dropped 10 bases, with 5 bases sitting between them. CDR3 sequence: CASSQGREQFF. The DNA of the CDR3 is TGTGCCAGCAGCCAAGGACGGGAGCAGTTCTTC.

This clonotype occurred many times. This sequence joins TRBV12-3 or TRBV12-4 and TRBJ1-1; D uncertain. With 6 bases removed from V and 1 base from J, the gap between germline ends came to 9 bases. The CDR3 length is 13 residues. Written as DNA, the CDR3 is TGTGCCAGCAGCCGAGAACCGAACACTGAAGCTTTCTTT. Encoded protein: CASSREPNTEAFF.

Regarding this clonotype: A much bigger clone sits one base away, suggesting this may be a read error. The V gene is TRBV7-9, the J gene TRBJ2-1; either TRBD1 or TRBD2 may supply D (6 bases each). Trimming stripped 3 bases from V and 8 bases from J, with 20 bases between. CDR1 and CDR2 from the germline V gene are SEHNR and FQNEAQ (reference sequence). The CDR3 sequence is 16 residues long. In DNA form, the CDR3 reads TGTGCCAGCAGCTTTAGGGGGACGGGAGTTGACGATGAGCAGTTCTTC. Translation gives CASSFRGTGVDDEQFF. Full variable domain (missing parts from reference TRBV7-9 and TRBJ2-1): DTGVSQNPRHKITKRGQNVTFRCDPISEHNRLYWYRQTLGQGPEFLTYFQNEAQLEKSRLLSDRFSAERPKGSFSTLEIQRTEQGDSAMYLCASSFRGTGVDDEQFFGPGTRLTVL.

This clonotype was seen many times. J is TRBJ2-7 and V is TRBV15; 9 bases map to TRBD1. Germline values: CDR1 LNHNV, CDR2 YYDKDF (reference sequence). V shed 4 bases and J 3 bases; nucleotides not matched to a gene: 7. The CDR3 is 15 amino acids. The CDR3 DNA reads TGTGCCACCAGCAAAGGGACAGGGACTGGCTACGAGCAGTACTTC. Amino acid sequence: CATSKGTGTGYEQYF.

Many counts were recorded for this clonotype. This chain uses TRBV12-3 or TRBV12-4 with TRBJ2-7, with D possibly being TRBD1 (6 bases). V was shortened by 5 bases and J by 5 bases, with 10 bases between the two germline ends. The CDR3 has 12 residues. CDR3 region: CASSPTGDEQYF. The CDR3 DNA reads TGTGCCAGCAGTCCGACAGGCGACGAGCAGTACTTC.

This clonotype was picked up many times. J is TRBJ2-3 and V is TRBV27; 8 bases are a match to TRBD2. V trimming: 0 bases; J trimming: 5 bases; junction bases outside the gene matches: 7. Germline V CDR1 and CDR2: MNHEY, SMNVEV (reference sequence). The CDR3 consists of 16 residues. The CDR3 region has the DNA TGTGCCAGCAGTTTATCTAGCGGGGTCACGGAAGATACGCAGTATTTT. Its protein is CASSLSSGVTEDTQYF.

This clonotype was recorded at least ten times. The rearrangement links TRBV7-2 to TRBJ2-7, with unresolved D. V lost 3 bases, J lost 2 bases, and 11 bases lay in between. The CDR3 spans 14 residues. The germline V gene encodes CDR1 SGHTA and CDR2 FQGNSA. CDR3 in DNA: TGTGCCAGCAGCTTTTTTAATAAACCCTACGAGCAGTACTTC. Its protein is CASSFFNKPYEQYF.

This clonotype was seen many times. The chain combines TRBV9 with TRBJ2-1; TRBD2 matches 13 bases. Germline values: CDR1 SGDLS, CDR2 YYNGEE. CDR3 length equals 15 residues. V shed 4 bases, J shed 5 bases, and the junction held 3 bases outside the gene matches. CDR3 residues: CASSLGTSGDNEQFF. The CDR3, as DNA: TGTGCCAGCAGCTTGGGGACTAGCGGGGACAATGAGCAGTTCTTC.